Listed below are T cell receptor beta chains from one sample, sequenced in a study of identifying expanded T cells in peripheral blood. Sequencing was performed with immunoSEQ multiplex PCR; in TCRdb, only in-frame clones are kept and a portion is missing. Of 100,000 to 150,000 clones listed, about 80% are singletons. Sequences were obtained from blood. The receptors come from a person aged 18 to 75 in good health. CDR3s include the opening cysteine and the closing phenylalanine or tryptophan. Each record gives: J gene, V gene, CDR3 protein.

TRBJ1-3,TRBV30,CAWSIQGTGNTIYF
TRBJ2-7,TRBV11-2,CASSSDWGRYEQYF
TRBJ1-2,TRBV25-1,CASRDEYGYTF
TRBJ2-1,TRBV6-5,CASSHRDRVGNEQFF
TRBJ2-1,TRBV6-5,CASSTDKFSYNEQFF
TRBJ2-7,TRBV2,CASSPGNSYEQYF
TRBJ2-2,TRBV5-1,CASRYTITGELFF
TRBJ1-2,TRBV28,CASRAGTEYGYTF
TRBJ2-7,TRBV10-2,CASNVGGSSYEQYF
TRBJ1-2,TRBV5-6,CASSSGTGKGYTF
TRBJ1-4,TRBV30,CAWSRREEKLFF
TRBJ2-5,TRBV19,CASSIIGGLLNWETQYF
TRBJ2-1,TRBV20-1,CSAVEKHEQFF
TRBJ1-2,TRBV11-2,CASSLGQGSYGYTF
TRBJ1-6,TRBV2,CASSATVRRTDNSPLHF
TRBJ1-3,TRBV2,CASSGGTVHGNTIYF
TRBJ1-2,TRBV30,CAWNRDFPGGYTF
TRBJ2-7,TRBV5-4,CASSSTEGPGYYEQYF
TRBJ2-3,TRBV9,CASSAPTGGGTDTQYF
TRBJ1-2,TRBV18,CASSPNAVTANYGYTF
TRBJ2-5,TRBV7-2,CASSARKSIGETQYF
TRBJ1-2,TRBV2,CASSDIFYGQLNYGYTF
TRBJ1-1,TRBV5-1,CASSLVPGQKLLRAFHKAFF
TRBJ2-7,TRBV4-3,CASSQVLSLRGHEQYF
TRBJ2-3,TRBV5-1,CASSLTSGTITDTQYF
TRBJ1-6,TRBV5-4,CASSLTGPAASSPLHF
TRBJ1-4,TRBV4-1,CASSQEAAGGRLFF
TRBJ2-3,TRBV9,CASSVGVGGFADTQYF
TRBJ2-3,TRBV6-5,CASSRQITDTQYF
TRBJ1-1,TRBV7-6,CASSPSGTEAFF
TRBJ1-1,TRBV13,CASSPTGAATEAFF
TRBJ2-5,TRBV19,CASSARTASQETQYF
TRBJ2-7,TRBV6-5,CATRGGRSWSYEQYF
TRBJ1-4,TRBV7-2,CASSLARGGVGTNEKLFF
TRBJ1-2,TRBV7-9,CASSEGQKSGYGYTF
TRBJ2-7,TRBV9,CASSARRGEPEGNSYEQYF
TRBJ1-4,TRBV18,CASSPTLQGKLFF
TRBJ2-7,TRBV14,CASSQDGGFLYEQYF
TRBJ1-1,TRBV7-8,CASSTRDSLGAFF
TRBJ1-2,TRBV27,CASSLSIGTGVFGGYTF
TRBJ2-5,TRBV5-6,CASSPGGSGETQYF
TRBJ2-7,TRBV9,CASSVAGTESYEQYF
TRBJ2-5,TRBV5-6,CASSLAGTVWGKTQYF
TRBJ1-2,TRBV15,CATSNRRPSGQSYGYTF
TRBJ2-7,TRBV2,CASSESQAGDFYEQYF
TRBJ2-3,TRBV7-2,CASSPSKGQADTQYF
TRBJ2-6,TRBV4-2,CASSQVQAAGANVLTF
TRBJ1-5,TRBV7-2,CASSFSLNQPQHF
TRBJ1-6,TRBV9,CASSVRDRFDSPLHF
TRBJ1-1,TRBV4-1,CASSPNSEPRGGEAEAFF
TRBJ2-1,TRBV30,CAWSVRGGSEQFF
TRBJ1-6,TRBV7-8,CASSLGNSNSPLHF
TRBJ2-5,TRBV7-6,CASSLPAFGRGTQETQYF
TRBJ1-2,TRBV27,CASSSQGVRNGYTF
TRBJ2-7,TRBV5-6,CASSGGPTSSYEQYF
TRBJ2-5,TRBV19,CASSIRAETQYF
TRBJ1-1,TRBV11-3,CASSLEGSYTEAFF
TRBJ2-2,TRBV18,CASSTGTGMNTGELFF
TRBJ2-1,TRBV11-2,CASSVTPTGTNEQFF
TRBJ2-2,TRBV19,CASSIQGANTGELFF